The next 3 T cell receptor beta chains were all read from a single sample in a study of cytomegalovirus exposure and HLA in healthy donors. PCR used 60 Vbeta primers and 13 Jbeta primers. Libraries were prepared by immunoSEQ multiplex PCR; TCRdb keeps only in-frame clonotypes and omits some of them. The repertoire holds 150,000 or so clones, with nearly 80% as singletons. The source material was PBMCs. The receptors stem from a woman aged 40 to 50 in good health and CMV-seronegative.

The chain recombines TRBV7-2 with TRBJ2-3, with 8 bases fitting TRBD2. Germline lookup yields CDR1 SGHTA and CDR2 FQGNSA. CDR3 length equals 14 residues. With V trimmed by 0 bases and J by 5 bases, 1 base remained unmatched. The CDR3 region is CASSLASGVDTQYF. As DNA, the CDR3 is TGTGCCAGCAGCTTAGCTAGCGGGGTAGATACGCAGTATTTT.

The chain has TRBV6-1 and TRBJ1-5; a possible D gene is TRBD1 (6 bases). CDR1 is MNHNS and CDR2 is SASEGT in the germline V gene. The CDR3 consists of 13 residues. V lost 7 bases, J lost 5 bases, and 12 bases lay in between. The DNA of the CDR3 is TGTGCCAGCACCCCGGGACAAGATCAGCCCCAGCATTTT. Its translation: CASTPGQDQPQHF.

This clone was detected once. The chain joins TRBV28 to TRBJ1-6; D gene ambiguous. In germline, CDR1 is MDHEN, CDR2 SYDVKM. There are 14 residues in the CDR3. V was clipped by 5 bases and J by 7 bases, with 12 bases between them. This CDR3 is CASSTDYRNSPLHF. The CDR3, as DNA: TGTGCCAGCAGTACGGACTACAGAAATTCACCCCTCCACTTT.